Each of the 12 T cell receptor beta chains below was sequenced from the same sample in a study of T cell responses to AZD1222 COVID-19 vaccine. TCRdb's table, derived via immunoSEQ multiplex PCR, lists solely in-frame clones and lacks some. Here the sample spans approximately 170,000 clones, around 93% being singletons. The source material was peripheral blood, sampled on day 0 of AZD1222 vaccination. These receptors came from an adult in good health.

This chain joins TRBV24-1 and TRBJ2-3, with TRBD1 matching 7 bases. The CDR3 is made up of 18 amino acids. Trimming at V came to 4 bases and at J to 4 bases, leaving 16 bases not matched to a gene. Germline CDR1 KGHDR, CDR2 SFDVKD. This CDR3 reads CATSEFLQGDRRADTQYF. DNA of the CDR3: TGTGCCACCAGTGAGTTCCTCCAGGGGGACCGTAGGGCAGATACGCAGTATTTT.

J is TRBJ1-2 and V is TRBV6-5; D uncertain. Deletions cut 2 bases from V and 4 bases from J, with 8 bases between. Germline loops: CDR1 MNHEY, CDR2 SVGAGI. The CDR3 extends over 13 amino acids. In nucleotides, the CDR3 is TGTGCCAGCAGTTACGGCAGCTCCTATGGCTACACCTTC. The encoded protein is CASSYGSSYGYTF.

The chain is built from TRBV4-1 and TRBJ2-2, with TRBD2 as a possible D gene (6 bases). This CDR3 contains 16 residues. The germline V gene has CDR1 MGHRA and CDR2 YSYEKL. Trimming took 4 bases from V and 0 from J, leaving 12 bases between them. CDR3: CASSRLGLTNTGELFF. The CDR3 nucleotides are TGCGCCAGCAGCCGGCTGGGACTGACGAACACCGGGGAGCTGTTTTTT.

The chain joins TRBV2 to TRBJ1-5; D ambiguous. Per germline, CDR1 SNHLY and CDR2 FYNNEI. There are 13 residues in the CDR3. With 6 bases removed from V and 7 bases from J, the gap between germline ends came to 13 bases. The CDR3 loop reads CASRMEVWQPQHF. The DNA of the CDR3 is TGTGCCAGCAGGATGGAGGTATGGCAGCCCCAGCATTTT.

The genes are TRBV19 and TRBJ1-6; no clear D. CDR3 size: 16 residues. Trimming left V 5 bases short and J 10 bases short, with 21 bases between. The germline gives CDR1 LNHDA, CDR2 SQIVND (reference sequence). CDR3 in DNA: TGTGCCAGTAGTCCCCCGCTGAAGGGATGGAACTCACCCCTCCACTTT. It translates to CASSPPLKGWNSPLHF.

The rearrangement links TRBV4-1 to TRBJ1-3, with D hard to call. V lost 1 base, J lost 0 bases, and 4 bases lay in between. CDR3 length equals 14 residues. Germline V lookup: CDR1 MGHRA, CDR2 YSYEKL. Here the CDR3 reads CASSQVISGNTIYF. Written as DNA, the CDR3 is TGCGCCAGCAGCCAAGTGATCTCTGGAAACACCATATATTTT.

V usage is TRBV19 and J usage is TRBJ1-5, with TRBD1 as a possible D gene (5 bases). V was pared by 3 bases and J by 9 bases, with 12 bases between. The germline CDR1 and CDR2 sequences are LNHDA and SQIVND (reference sequence). The CDR3 consists of 13 residues. This chain's CDR3 is CASSIRAYLPQHF. DNA of the CDR3: TGTGCCAGTAGTATCAGGGCCTATTTGCCCCAGCATTTT. Together with reference TRBV19 and TRBJ1-5, the CDR3 gives the full variable domain: DGGITQSPKYLFRKEGQNVTLSCEQNLNHDAMYWYRQDPGQGLRLIYYSQIVNDFQKGDIAEGYSVSREKKESFPLTVTSAQKNPTAFYLCASSIRAYLPQHFGDGTRLSIL.

This clone was detected a few times. V is TRBV6-2 or TRBV6-3 and J is TRBJ1-5; D remains ambiguous. CDR3 length: 15 amino acids. The V gene lost 4 bases and the J gene lost 0 bases, with 10 bases spanning the gap. CDR1 and CDR2 from the germline V gene are MNHEY and SVGEGT. The CDR3 reads CASSFAGYSNQPQHF. CDR3 sequence (DNA): TGTGCCAGCAGTTTTGCGGGTTATAGCAATCAGCCCCAGCATTTT.

The chain uses TRBV3-1 (or the pseudogene TRBV3-2) and TRBJ2-7; tentatively, D is TRBD1 (5 bases). The V and J ends lost 4 bases and 2 bases respectively, with 9 bases between them. Germline V gene data show CDR1 as LGHDT and CDR2 as YNNKEL (reference sequence). The CDR3 runs 13 residues. The CDR3 protein is CASSPLGAYEQYF. CDR3 bases: TGTGCCAGCAGCCCCCTAGGGGCCTACGAGCAGTACTTC.

The V call is TRBV9, the J call TRBJ1-6; 9 nucleotides match TRBD1. This CDR3 is 13 amino acids long. V trimming: 3 bases; J trimming: 10 bases; junction bases outside the gene matches: 2. Germline V CDR1 and CDR2: SGDLS, YYNGEE. CDR3 in amino acids: CASSGTGDSPLHF. In DNA, the CDR3 is TGTGCCAGCAGCGGGACAGGGGACTCACCCCTCCACTTT.

The chain uses TRBV6-4 and TRBJ1-5; D is unresolved. The CDR3 length is 13 residues. Trimming left V 3 bases short and J 7 bases short, with 10 bases between. The V gene's germline CDR1 is MRHNA and CDR2 SNTAGT. The DNA for the CDR3 is TGTGCCAGCAGTGAAGGGCCAGAACAGCCCCAGCATTTT. Its translation: CASSEGPEQPQHF.

V is TRBV5-1 and J is TRBJ2-7; tentatively, D is TRBD1 or TRBD2 (5 bases each). Germline V gene sequence: CDR1 SGHRS, CDR2 YFSETQ. This CDR3 is built from 16 residues. Trimming removed 0 bases at V and 1 base at J, with 14 bases between. The CDR3 here is CASSLGVGRYSYEQYF. The CDR3 bases are TGCGCCAGCAGCTTGGGAGTGGGACGATATTCCTACGAGCAGTACTTC. Full variable domain (missing parts from reference TRBV5-1 and TRBJ2-7): KAGVTQTPRYLIKTRGQQVTLSCSPISGHRSVSWYQQTPGQGLQFLFEYFSETQRNKGNFPGRFSGRQFSNSRSEMNVSTLELGDSALYLCASSLGVGRYSYEQYFGPGTRLTVT.